A selection of T cell receptor beta chains follows, all from one sample in a study of graft-versus-host responses after intestinal transplantation. Method: immunoSEQ multiplex PCR; TCRdb's copy keeps in-frame clones and lacks some. The profile shows tens of thousands of clones, roughly 92% of them singletons. Their specific antigens are unknown. The sample in question was unstimulated CD4+ T cells sorted from spleen or lymph node cells, obtained before intestinal transplant. These receptors were collected from a human donor who received an intestinal transplant. Both conserved end residues are part of each CDR3. A clone size is listed for some rows: how often the clone was seen (once, few, many), or a class if it is expanded.

V | size | CDR3
TRBV7-9 | . | CASSEEGGLNYGYTF
TRBV27 | once | CASSAGTGGLETQYF
TRBV7-2 | . | CASSLVGGGYEQYF
TRBV7-2 | . | CASSLGLDTNSGNTIYF
TRBV2 | . | CASSGGLAAYEQYF
TRBV21-1 | . | CASSKGGGQGTEAFF
TRBV4-1 | . | CASSQEGTGRFSGAFF
TRBV7-2 | . | CASSLDRNPTYEQYF
TRBV7-9 | . | CASSPDRGMNNEQFF
TRBV28 | . | CASSSNRDRVSSTDTQYF
TRBV28 | . | CASSFQGKMNTEAFF
TRBV21-1 | . | CASSSPGQGAPNTEAFF
TRBV5-1 | . | CASNYRGGDEQYF
TRBV9 | . | CASSVGRRGPMEKLFF
TRBV5-4 | . | CASSLGGNTIYF
TRBV6-5 | . | CASSLFTGTRPYEQYF
TRBV5-1 | . | CASSLDNSNYGYTF
TRBV29-1 | . | CSVLGQGSYEQYF
TRBV19 | . | CASSTLQGAEAFF
TRBV5-1 | . | CASSAGRGDSYEQYF
TRBV2 | once | CASQRESTDTQYF
TRBV7-4 | . | CASSLALRREWVETQYF
TRBV6-1 | . | CASSSLANTDTQYF
TRBV25-1 | . | CASSESMTRPGENEQFF
TRBV5-1 | . | CASSLVAGSNQPQHF
TRBV27 | . | CASSFSGKPADEQYF
TRBV19 | once | CASSPRLAGVYEQYF
TRBV28 | . | CASSFSTSTPLAKNIQYF
TRBV19 | once | CASSSRQGTGSYEQYF
TRBV6-4 | . | CASSVDSNTEAFF
TRBV21-1 | . | CASSNSGDTEAFF
TRBV4-2 | . | CASSQDPSGRAPTDTQYF
TRBV6-1 | . | CASSEPGQHYEQYF
TRBV5-1 | . | CASSLVAGYSYNEQFF
TRBV7-3 | . | CASSLDGPLSYEQYF
TRBV27 | . | CASRRGGMGGIKNEQYF
TRBV5-1 | . | CASSLPGLAGGPPYKETQYF
TRBV30 | . | CAWRLTSAISYEQYF
TRBV11-2 | . | CASSLVRRGREFDPDTQYF
TRBV2 | . | CASNLAGLYNEQFF
TRBV7-8 | . | CASSLGRSSSGANVLTF
TRBV7-3 | once | CASSLNPLGNTGELFF
TRBV5-6 | . | CASSLGQGTPNYGYTF
TRBV5-1 | few | CASSLSGRRAYEQYF
TRBV10-3 | . | CAISESLANTQYF
TRBV5-5 | . | CASSSTSGRFLNEQFF
TRBV19 | few | CASNRDSYNEKLFF
TRBV6-1 | . | CASMRDPGSYGYTF
TRBV28 | once | CASSLIEEQYF
TRBV18 | . | CASSPGQGITDTQYF
TRBV10-2 | . | CASSDMGFRSGANVLTF
TRBV4-1 | . | CASSQVLSGSGYNEQFF
TRBV27 | once | CASRGVQETQYF
TRBV7-6 | few | CASSLALAGGLDEQFF